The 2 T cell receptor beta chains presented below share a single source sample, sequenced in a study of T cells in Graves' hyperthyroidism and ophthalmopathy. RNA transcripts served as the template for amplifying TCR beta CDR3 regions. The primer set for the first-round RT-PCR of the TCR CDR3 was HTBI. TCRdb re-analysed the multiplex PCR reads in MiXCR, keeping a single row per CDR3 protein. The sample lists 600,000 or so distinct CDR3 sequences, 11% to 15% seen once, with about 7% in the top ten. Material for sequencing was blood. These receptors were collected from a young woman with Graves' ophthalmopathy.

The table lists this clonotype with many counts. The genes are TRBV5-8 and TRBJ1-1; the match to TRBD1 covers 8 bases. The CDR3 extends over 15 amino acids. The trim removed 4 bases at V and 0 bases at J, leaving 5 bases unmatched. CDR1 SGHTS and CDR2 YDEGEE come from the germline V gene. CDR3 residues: CASSLGTGMNTEAFF. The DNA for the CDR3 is TGTGCCAGCAGCCTCGGGACAGGCATGAACACTGAAGCTTTCTTT.

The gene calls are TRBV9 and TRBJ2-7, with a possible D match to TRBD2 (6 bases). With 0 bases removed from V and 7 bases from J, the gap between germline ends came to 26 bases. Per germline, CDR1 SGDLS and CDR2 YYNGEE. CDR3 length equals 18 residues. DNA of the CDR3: TGTGCCAGCAGCGTAGGGACGTCGCGGGACCCCTATTGGGAGGAGCAGTACTTC. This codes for CASSVGTSRDPYWEEQYF. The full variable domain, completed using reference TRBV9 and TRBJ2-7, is DSGVTQTPKHLITATGQRVTLRCSPRSGDLSVYWYQQSLDQGLQFLIQYYNGEERAKGNILERFSAQQFPDLHSELNLSSLELGDSALYFCASSVGTSRDPYWEEQYFGPGTRLTVT.